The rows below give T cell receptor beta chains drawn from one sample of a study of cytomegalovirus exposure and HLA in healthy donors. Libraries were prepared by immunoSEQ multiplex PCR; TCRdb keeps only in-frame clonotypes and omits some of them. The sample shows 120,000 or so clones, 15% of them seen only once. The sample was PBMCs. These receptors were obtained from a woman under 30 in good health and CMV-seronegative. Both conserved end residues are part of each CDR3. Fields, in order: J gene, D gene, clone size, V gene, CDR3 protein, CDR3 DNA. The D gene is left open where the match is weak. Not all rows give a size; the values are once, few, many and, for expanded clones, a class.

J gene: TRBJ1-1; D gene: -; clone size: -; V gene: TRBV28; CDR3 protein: CASSGEAGLNEAFF; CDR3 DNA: TGTGCCAGCTCGGGAGAGGCAGGGCTCAATGAAGCTTTCTTT
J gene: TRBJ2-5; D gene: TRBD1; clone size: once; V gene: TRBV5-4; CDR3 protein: CASSRRTGAQETQYF; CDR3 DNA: TGTGCCAGCAGCAGGAGGACAGGGGCCCAAGAGACCCAGTACTTC
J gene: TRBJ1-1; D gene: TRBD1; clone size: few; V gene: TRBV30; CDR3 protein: CAWTRGAGTEAFF; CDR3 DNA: TGTGCCTGGACCAGGGGGGCGGGCACTGAAGCTTTCTTT
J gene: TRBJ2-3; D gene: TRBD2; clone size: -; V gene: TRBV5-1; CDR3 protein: CASSLRGVITDTQYF; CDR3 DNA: TGCGCCAGCAGCTTGCGGGGGGTGATCACAGATACGCAGTATTTT
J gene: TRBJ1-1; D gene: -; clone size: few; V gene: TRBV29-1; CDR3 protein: CSVMTVMNTEAFF; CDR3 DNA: TGCAGCGTCATGACAGTAATGAACACTGAAGCTTTCTTT
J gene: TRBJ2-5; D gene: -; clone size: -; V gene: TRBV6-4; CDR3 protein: CASSEGSQETQYF; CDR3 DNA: TGTGCCAGCAGCGAGGGCTCACAAGAGACCCAGTACTTC
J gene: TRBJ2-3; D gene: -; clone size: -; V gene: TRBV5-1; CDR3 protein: CASSSDRPTDTQYF; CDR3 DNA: TGCGCCAGCAGTTCCGACAGACCCACAGATACGCAGTATTTT
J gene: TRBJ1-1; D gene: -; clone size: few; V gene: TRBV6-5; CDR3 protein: CASSLAFLANTEAFF; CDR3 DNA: TGTGCCAGCAGTTTAGCCTTTTTGGCGAACACTGAAGCTTTCTTT
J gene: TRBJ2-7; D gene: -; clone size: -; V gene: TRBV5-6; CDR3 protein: CASSLGRFNYEQYF; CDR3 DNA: TGTGCCAGCAGCTTGGGTCGGTTCAATTACGAGCAGTACTTC
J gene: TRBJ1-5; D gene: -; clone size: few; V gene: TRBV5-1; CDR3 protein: CASSLGPEGNQPQHF; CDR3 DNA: TGCGCCAGCAGCTTGGGGCCCGAGGGCAATCAGCCCCAGCATTTT
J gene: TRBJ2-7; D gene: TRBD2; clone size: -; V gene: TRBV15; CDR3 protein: CATSRDPLTGTRGYEQYF; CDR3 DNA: TGTGCCACCAGCAGAGATCCTCTAACCGGGACTAGGGGCTACGAGCAGTACTTC
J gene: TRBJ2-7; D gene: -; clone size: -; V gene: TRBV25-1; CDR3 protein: CASAGDKGNEQYF; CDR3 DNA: TGTGCCAGCGCCGGGGACAAAGGGAACGAGCAGTACTTC
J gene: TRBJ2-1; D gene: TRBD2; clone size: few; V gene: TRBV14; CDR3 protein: CASSQDMMLAGTYNEQFF; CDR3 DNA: TGTGCCAGCAGCCAAGATATGATGCTAGCGGGTACCTACAATGAGCAGTTCTTC
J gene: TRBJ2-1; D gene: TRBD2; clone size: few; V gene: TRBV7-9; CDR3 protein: CASSPGGSYNEQFF; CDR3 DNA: TGTGCCAGCAGCCCGGGGGGGTCCTACAATGAGCAGTTCTTC
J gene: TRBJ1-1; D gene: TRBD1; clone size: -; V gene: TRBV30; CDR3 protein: CAQDRGINTEAFF; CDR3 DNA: TGTGCCCAGGACAGGGGGATCAACACTGAAGCTTTCTTT
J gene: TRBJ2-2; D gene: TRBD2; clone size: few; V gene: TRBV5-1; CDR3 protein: CASSALAENTGELFF; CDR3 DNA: TGCGCCAGCAGCGCCCTAGCGGAGAACACCGGGGAGCTGTTTTTT
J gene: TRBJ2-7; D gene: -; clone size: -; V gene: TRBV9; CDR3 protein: CASSVEGRGSYEKYF; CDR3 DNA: TGTGCCAGCAGCGTAGAGGGCAGGGGATCCTACGAGAAGTACTTC
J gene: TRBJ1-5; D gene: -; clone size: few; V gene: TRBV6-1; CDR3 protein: CASMGYSNQPQHF; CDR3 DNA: TGTGCCAGCATGGGCTATAGCAATCAGCCCCAGCATTTT
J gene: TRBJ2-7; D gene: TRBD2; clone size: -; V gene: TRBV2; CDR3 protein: CASRKGTSGFYEQYF; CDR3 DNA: TGTGCCAGCAGAAAAGGGACTAGCGGGTTCTACGAGCAGTACTTC
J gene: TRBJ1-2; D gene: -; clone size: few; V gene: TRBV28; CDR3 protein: CASSGGGSGYTF; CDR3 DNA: TGTGCCAGCAGTGGGGGGGGCTCCGGCTACACCTTC
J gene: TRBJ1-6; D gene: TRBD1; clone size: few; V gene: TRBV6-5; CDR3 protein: CASRPTGGISPLHF; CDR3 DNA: TGTGCCAGCAGGCCGACAGGGGGTATCTCACCCCTCCACTTT
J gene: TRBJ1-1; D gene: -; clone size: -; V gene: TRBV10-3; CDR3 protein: CAISEWGENTEAFF; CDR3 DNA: TGTGCCATCAGTGAGTGGGGGGAGAACACTGAAGCTTTCTTT